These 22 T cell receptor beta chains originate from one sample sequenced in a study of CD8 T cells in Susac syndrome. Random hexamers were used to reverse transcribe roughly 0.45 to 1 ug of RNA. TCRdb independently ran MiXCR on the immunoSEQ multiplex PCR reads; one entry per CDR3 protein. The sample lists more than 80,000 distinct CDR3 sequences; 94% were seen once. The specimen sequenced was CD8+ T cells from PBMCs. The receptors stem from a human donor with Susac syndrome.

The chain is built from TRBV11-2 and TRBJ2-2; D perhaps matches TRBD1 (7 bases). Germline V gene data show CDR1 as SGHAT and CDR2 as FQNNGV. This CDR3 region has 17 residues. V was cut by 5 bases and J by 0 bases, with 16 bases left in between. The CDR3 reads CASSPGRGDPNTGELFF. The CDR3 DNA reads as TGTGCCAGCAGCCCGGGCAGGGGGGATCCGAACACCGGGGAGCTGTTTTTT.

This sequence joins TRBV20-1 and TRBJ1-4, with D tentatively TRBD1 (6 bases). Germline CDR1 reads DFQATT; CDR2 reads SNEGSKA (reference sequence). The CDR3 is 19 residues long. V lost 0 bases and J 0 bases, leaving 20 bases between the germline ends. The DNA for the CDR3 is TGCAGTGCTAGAGATAGGAACAGGGAGGGAGGGGCAACTAATGAAAAACTGTTTTTT. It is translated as CSARDRNREGGATNEKLFF.

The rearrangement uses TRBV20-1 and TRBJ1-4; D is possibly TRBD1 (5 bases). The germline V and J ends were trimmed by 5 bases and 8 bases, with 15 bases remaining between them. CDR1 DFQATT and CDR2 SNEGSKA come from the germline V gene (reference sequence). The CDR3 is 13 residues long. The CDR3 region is CSAGNGAEEKLFF. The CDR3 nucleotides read TGCAGTGCTGGAAATGGGGCCGAAGAAAAACTGTTTTTT.

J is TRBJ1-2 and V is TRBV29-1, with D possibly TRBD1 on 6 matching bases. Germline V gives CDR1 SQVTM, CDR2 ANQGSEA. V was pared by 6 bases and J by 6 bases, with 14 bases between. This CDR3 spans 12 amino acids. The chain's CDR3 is CSVGPAGDGYTF. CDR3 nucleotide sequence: TGCAGCGTCGGTCCCGCAGGGGATGGCTACACCTTC.

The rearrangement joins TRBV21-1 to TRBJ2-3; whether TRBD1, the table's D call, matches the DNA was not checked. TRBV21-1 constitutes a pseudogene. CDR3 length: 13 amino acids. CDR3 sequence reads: CASSNPRADTQYF. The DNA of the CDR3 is TGTGCCAGCAGCAACCCCAGGGCAGATACGCAGTATTTT.

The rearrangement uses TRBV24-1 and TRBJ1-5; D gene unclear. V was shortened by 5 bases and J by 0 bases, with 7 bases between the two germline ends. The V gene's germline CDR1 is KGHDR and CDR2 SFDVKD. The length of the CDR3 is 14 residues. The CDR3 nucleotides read TGTGCCACCAGTGCAGACTATAGCAATCAGCCCCAGCATTTT. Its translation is CATSADYSNQPQHF.

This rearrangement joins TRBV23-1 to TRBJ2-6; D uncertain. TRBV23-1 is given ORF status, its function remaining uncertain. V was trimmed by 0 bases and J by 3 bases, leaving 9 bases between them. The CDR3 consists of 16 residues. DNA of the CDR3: TGCGCCAGCAGTCAATCTCCTGCCGATGGGGCCAACGTCCTGACTTTC. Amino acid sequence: CASSQSPADGANVLTF.

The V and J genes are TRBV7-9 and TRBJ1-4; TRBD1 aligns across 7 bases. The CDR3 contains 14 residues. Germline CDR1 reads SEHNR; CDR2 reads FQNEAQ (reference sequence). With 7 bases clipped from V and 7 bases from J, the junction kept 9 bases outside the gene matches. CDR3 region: CASTTGEQFEKLFF. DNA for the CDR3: TGTGCCAGCACCACAGGGGAGCAGTTTGAAAAACTGTTTTTT.

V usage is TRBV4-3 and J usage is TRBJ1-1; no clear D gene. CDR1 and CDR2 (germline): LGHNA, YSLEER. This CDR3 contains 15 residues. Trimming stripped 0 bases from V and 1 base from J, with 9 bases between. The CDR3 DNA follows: TGCGCCAGCAGCCAAGATTCGAGGGCGAACACTGAAGCTTTCTTT. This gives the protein CASSQDSRANTEAFF.

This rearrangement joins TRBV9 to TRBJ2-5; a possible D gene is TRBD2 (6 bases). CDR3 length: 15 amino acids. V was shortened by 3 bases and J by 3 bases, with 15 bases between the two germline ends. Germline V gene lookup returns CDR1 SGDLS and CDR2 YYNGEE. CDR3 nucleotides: TGTGCCAGCAGCGAGGGGCGGGGAACGAAAGAGACCCAGTACTTC. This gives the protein CASSEGRGTKETQYF.

The CDR3 nucleotides are TGTGCCAGCAAAGCCCCGGACTTGTTTTACGAGCAGTACTTC. Amino acids: CASKAPDLFYEQYF. The chain is built from TRBV2 and TRBJ2-7, with D tentatively TRBD2 (5 bases). Deletions cut 7 bases from V and 4 bases from J, with 17 bases between. Germline V lookup: CDR1 SNHLY, CDR2 FYNNEI. The CDR3 runs 14 residues. Variable domain in full (rest from reference TRBV2 and TRBJ2-7): EPEVTQTPSHQVTQMGQEVILRCVPISNHLYFYWYRQILGQKVEFLVSFYNNEISEKSEIFDDQFSVERPDGSNFTLKIRSTKLEDSAMYFCASKAPDLFYEQYFGPGTRLTVT.

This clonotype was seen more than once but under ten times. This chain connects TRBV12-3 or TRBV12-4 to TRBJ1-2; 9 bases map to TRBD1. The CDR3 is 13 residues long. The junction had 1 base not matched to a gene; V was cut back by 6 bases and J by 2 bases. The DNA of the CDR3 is TGTGCCAGCAGGGGACAGGGCAACTATGGCTACACCTTC. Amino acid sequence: CASRGQGNYGYTF.

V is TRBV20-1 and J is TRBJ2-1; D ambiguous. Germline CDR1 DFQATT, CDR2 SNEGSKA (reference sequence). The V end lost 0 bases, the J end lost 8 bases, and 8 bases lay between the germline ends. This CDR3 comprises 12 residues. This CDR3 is CSARDTDDEQFF. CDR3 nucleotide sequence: TGCAGTGCTAGAGATACGGACGATGAGCAGTTCTTC.

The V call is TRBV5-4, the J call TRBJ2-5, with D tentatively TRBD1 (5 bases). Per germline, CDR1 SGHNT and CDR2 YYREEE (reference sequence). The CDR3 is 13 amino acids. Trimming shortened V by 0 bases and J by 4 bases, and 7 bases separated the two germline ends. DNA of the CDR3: TGTGCCAGCAGCTTGGAGGGGTTAGAGACCCAGTACTTC. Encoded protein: CASSLEGLETQYF.

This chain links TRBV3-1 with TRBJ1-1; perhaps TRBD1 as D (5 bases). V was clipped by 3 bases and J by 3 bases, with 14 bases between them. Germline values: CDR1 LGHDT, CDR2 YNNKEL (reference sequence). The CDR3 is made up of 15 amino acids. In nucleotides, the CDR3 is TGTGCCAGCAGCCAGGAGACAGCCAGGGACACTGAAGCTTTCTTT. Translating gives CASSQETARDTEAFF. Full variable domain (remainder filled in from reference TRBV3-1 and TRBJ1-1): DTAVSQTPKYLVTQMGNDKSIKCEQNLGHDTMYWYKQDSKKFLKIMFSYNNKELIINETVPNRFSPKSPDKAHLNLHINSLELGDSAVYFCASSQETARDTEAFFGQGTRLTVV.

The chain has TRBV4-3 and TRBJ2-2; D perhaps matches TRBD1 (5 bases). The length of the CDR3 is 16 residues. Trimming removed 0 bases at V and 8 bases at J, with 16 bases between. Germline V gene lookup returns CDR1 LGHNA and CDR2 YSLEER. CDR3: CASSQEFDRGKGELFF. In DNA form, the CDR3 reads TGCGCCAGCAGCCAAGAATTCGATAGGGGAAAAGGGGAGCTGTTTTTT.

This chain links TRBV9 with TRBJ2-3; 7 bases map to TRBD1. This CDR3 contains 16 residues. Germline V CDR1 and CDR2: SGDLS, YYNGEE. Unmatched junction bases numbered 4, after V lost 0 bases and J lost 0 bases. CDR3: CASSVASGGSTDTQYF. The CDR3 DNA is TGTGCCAGCAGCGTAGCTTCAGGGGGAAGCACAGATACGCAGTATTTT.

CDR3 in DNA: TGTGCCAGCACCCTTTCGGGAACAGATACGCAGTATTTT. Translated, it gives CASTLSGTDTQYF. This chain joins TRBV6-1 and TRBJ2-3; perhaps TRBD2 as D (5 bases). V was clipped by 7 bases and J by 3 bases, with 11 bases between them. Germline V gives CDR1 MNHNS, CDR2 SASEGT. CDR3 size: 13 residues.

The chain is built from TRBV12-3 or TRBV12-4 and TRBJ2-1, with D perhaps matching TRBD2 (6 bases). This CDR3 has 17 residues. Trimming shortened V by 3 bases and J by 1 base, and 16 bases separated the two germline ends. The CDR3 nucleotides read TGTGCCAGCAGTTTCTCCGGGATGGGGAGGTCCTACAATGAGCAGTTCTTC. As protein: CASSFSGMGRSYNEQFF.

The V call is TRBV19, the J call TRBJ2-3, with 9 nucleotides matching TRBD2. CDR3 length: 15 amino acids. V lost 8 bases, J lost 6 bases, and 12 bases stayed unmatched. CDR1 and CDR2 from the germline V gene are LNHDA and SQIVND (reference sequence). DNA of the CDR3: TGTGCCAGTGAGTGGGGCGGGGGGGCCTCGGATACGCAGTATTTT. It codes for CASEWGGGASDTQYF.

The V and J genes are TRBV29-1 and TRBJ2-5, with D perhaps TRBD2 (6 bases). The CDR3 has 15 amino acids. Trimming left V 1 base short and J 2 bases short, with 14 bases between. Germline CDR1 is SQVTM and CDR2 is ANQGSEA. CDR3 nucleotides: TGCAGCGTTGAAGGACGGGGGAGAGGTCAAGAGACCCAGTACTTC. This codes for CSVEGRGRGQETQYF.

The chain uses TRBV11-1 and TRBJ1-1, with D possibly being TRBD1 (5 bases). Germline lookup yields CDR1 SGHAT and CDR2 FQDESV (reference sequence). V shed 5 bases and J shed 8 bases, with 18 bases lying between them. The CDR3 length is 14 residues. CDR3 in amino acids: CASSRTGGEREAFF. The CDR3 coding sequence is TGTGCCAGCAGCCGTACCGGGGGGGAGCGAGAAGCTTTCTTT.